The 25 T cell receptor beta chains in this list originate from one sample, sequenced in a study of human thymus T cells. Thymic resections from corrective heart surgery supplied the tissue. Sequencing used immunoSEQ multiplex PCR; TCRdb keeps in-frame clones, though not all of them. The sample yields roughly 130,000 clones, around 94% seen once. The source material was thymus tissue. The receptors shown here come from a boy in the first two years of life with a congenital heart defect but otherwise immunologically healthy.

The J gene is TRBJ1-2, the V gene TRBV28; D call uncertain. Germline CDR1 is MDHEN and CDR2 is SYDVKM. CDR3 length: 14 amino acids. Trimming pared 1 base from V and 3 bases from J, leaving 9 bases between. CDR3 loop: CASSLSGFHYGYTF. Written as DNA, the CDR3 is TGTGCCAGCAGTTTATCGGGATTTCACTATGGCTACACCTTC.

The chain joins TRBV5-1 to TRBJ2-7, with 7 bases that match TRBD2. Germline V lookup: CDR1 SGHRS, CDR2 YFSETQ. The trim removed 4 bases at V and 3 bases at J, leaving 7 bases unmatched. The CDR3 totals 14 residues. Written as DNA, the CDR3 is TGCGCCAGCAGCGAGGCGGGGGACCTCTACGAGCAGTACTTC. Translating it yields CASSEAGDLYEQYF.

This chain links TRBV5-1 with TRBJ2-7, with D maybe TRBD2 (6 bases). The CDR3 runs 13 residues. Deletions cut 4 bases from V and 6 bases from J, with 14 bases between. The germline gives CDR1 SGHRS, CDR2 YFSETQ. CDR3 region: CASSPEGTAEQYF. CDR3 bases: TGCGCCAGCAGCCCGGAGGGTACGGCCGAGCAGTACTTC. The full variable domain, completed using reference TRBV5-1 and TRBJ2-7, is KAGVTQTPRYLIKTRGQQVTLSCSPISGHRSVSWYQQTPGQGLQFLFEYFSETQRNKGNFPGRFSGRQFSNSRSEMNVSTLELGDSALYLCASSPEGTAEQYFGPGTRLTVT.

This clone has a single count. The chain recombines TRBV7-2 with TRBJ2-5; possibly TRBD1 for D (5 bases). V lost 5 bases and J 5 bases, leaving 9 bases between the germline ends. The CDR3 consists of 12 residues. Germline values: CDR1 SGHTA, CDR2 FQGNSA. CDR3: CASSPGQETQYF. CDR3 in DNA: TGTGCCAGCAGCCCAGGGCAGGAGACCCAGTACTTC.

The rearrangement uses TRBV30 and TRBJ1-1, with D tentatively TRBD1 (5 bases). Germline loops: CDR1 GTSNPN, CDR2 SVGIG (reference sequence). This CDR3 comprises 15 residues. V was cut by 0 bases and J by 0 bases, with 11 bases left in between. CDR3 nucleotide sequence: TGTGCCTGGAGTGTACACAGGAGTTTGAACACTGAAGCTTTCTTT. Its translation is CAWSVHRSLNTEAFF.

The rearrangement uses TRBV9 and TRBJ2-3, with D possibly being TRBD2 (5 bases). The CDR3 has 14 amino acids. V was pared by 4 bases and J by 10 bases, with 19 bases between. Germline V gene sequence: CDR1 SGDLS, CDR2 YYNGEE. CDR3 region: CASSPLFAGEAQYF. The CDR3 DNA reads as TGTGCCAGCAGCCCCTTATTCGCGGGCGAGGCGCAGTATTTT.

The J gene is TRBJ1-6, the V gene TRBV11-2; D may be TRBD1 (5 bases). V was clipped by 1 base and J by 8 bases, with 12 bases between them. The CDR3 consists of 15 residues. Germline loops: CDR1 SGHAT, CDR2 FQNNGV. The DNA of the CDR3 is TGTGCCAGCAGCTTAGGGCGCAGGGCGGATTCACCCCTCCACTTT. It codes for CASSLGRRADSPLHF.

The chain couples TRBV27 to TRBJ1-2, with 9 bases lining up with TRBD1. The CDR3 loop spans 14 amino acids. Germline V gives CDR1 MNHEY, CDR2 SMNVEV (reference sequence). The junction had 6 bases not matched to a gene; V was cut back by 7 bases and J by 3 bases. The CDR3: CASKWTGEDYGYTF. CDR3 nucleotide sequence: TGTGCCAGCAAATGGACAGGGGAGGACTATGGCTACACCTTC.

This chain joins TRBV27 and TRBJ2-7; tentatively, D is TRBD2 (6 bases). This CDR3 is 15 amino acids long. Trimming pared 0 bases from V and 6 bases from J, leaving 15 bases between. Looked up from germline, CDR1 is MNHEY and CDR2 is SMNVEV (reference sequence). CDR3 coding DNA: TGTGCCAGCAGTTTATCGGCGGGGTCTACCTGCGAGCAGTACTTC. This encodes CASSLSAGSTCEQYF.

CDR3 residues: CASSGGQGIGNEQFF. DNA of the CDR3: TGCGCCAGCAGTGGGGGACAGGGAATCGGCAATGAGCAGTTCTTC. The V call is TRBV10-1, the J call TRBJ2-1, with 9 bases lining up with TRBD1. The V gene end was trimmed by 4 bases and the J gene end by 6 bases; junction bases not matched to a gene: 7. Germline loops: CDR1 WNHNN, CDR2 SYGVQD (reference sequence). This CDR3 has 15 amino acids.

V is TRBV9 and J is TRBJ2-3; D tentatively reads TRBD1 or TRBD2 (5 bases each). The V gene lost 0 bases and the J gene lost 5 bases, with 10 bases spanning the gap. The CDR3 is 14 amino acids. Germline assignment: CDR1 SGDLS and CDR2 YYNGEE. The CDR3 DNA follows: TGTGCCAGCAGCGTAGGCCGGGGCCAAGATACGCAGTATTTT. Its translation is CASSVGRGQDTQYF.

This chain uses TRBV5-4 with TRBJ2-7, with 9 positions matching TRBD1. This CDR3 has 14 amino acids. V dropped 4 bases and J dropped 5; count of bases not matched to a gene: 7. Per the germline V gene, CDR1 is SGHNT and CDR2 is YYREEE (reference sequence). CDR3 sequence (DNA): TGTGCCAGCAGCCGGGACAGGGAAATAAACGAGCAGTACTTC. Protein sequence: CASSRDREINEQYF.

This chain connects TRBV2 to TRBJ1-2; 11 nucleotides match TRBD1. Losses at the gene ends were 4 bases for V and 7 bases for J; bases not matched to a gene: 8. The CDR3 extends over 15 amino acids. Germline V gene sequence: CDR1 SNHLY, CDR2 FYNNEI. In DNA, the CDR3 is TGTGCCAGCAGTGGCCCCGGACAGGGGGCGAGTGGCTACACCTTC. It encodes CASSGPGQGASGYTF.

The chain links TRBV18 to TRBJ2-7; possibly TRBD1 or TRBD2 for D (7 bases each). This CDR3 is 15 amino acids long. Germline CDR1 and CDR2: KGHSH and LQKENI. Trimming shortened V by 0 bases and J by 7 bases, and 16 bases separated the two germline ends. CDR3 protein: CASSPPGEGAGEQYF. In DNA form, the CDR3 reads TGTGCCAGCTCACCACCGGGGGAGGGGGCAGGGGAGCAGTACTTC.

The V and J genes are TRBV7-2 and TRBJ2-3, with D maybe TRBD2 (6 bases). From germline, CDR1 is SGHTA and CDR2 FQGNSA. With 5 bases removed from V and 6 bases from J, the gap between germline ends came to 27 bases. The CDR3 has 18 residues. The CDR3 reads CASSHYITPSEMGDTQYF. The DNA for the CDR3 is TGTGCCAGCAGCCACTACATTACCCCTAGCGAAATGGGGGATACGCAGTATTTT.

The rearrangement links TRBV5-4 to TRBJ2-7; 7 bases line up with TRBD2. The V gene end was trimmed by 0 bases and the J gene end by 2 bases; junction bases not matched to a gene: 2. CDR3 size: 14 residues. Germline CDR1 reads SGHNT; CDR2 reads YYREEE (reference sequence). The CDR3 reads CASSLGAGAYEQYF. The CDR3 DNA reads as TGTGCCAGCAGCTTGGGGGCGGGGGCCTACGAGCAGTACTTC.

V and J are TRBV11-3 and TRBJ2-7; a possible D gene is TRBD1 (5 bases). CDR3 length: 13 residues. Germline V gives CDR1 SGHNT, CDR2 YENEEA. The germline V and J ends were trimmed by 4 bases and 5 bases, with 12 bases remaining between them. CDR3 protein: CASSSQGADEQYF. CDR3 bases: TGTGCCAGCAGCTCCCAAGGGGCCGACGAGCAGTACTTC.

This rearrangement joins TRBV5-3 to TRBJ2-7; 9 nucleotides agree with TRBD2. TRBV5-3 is an ORF, and what it does is uncertain. The CDR3 is 15 amino acids. Trimming at V came to 4 bases and at J to 2 bases, leaving 7 bases not matched to a gene. The CDR3 DNA sequence: TGTGCCAGAAGCGCTGGCGGGGGGGAGCCCTACGAGCAGTACTTC. This translates into CARSAGGGEPYEQYF.

The chain is built from TRBV5-4 and TRBJ2-7; 7 nucleotides agree with TRBD1. V lost 1 base, J lost 1 base, and 5 bases stayed unmatched. The CDR3 is 15 amino acids. Germline lookup yields CDR1 SGHNT and CDR2 YYREEE (reference sequence). The DNA of the CDR3 is TGTGCCAGCAGCTTGAACCAACAGGGGTCCTACGAGCAGTACTTC. Protein: CASSLNQQGSYEQYF.

This clone was seen only once. The chain combines TRBV19 with TRBJ1-2, with D perhaps TRBD1 (5 bases). The V and J ends lost 4 bases and 7 bases respectively, with 28 bases between them. The CDR3 totals 18 residues. Germline V gene data show CDR1 as LNHDA and CDR2 as SQIVND (reference sequence). CDR3: CASSKPPIHGTFAGGYTF. CDR3 nucleotides: TGTGCCAGTAGTAAACCGCCAATCCACGGGACGTTCGCGGGTGGCTACACCTTC.

The J gene is TRBJ1-2, the V gene TRBV30, with TRBD1 as a possible D gene (5 bases). Trimming took off 0 bases at V and 9 bases at J, with 26 bases between the two ends. The germline gives CDR1 GTSNPN, CDR2 SVGIG (reference sequence). The CDR3 contains 17 residues. DNA of the CDR3: TGTGCCTGGAGTGTAGAGGTGCCAGGGTCGCCCCTTAGGAGCTACACCTTC. Encoded protein: CAWSVEVPGSPLRSYTF.

The chain recombines TRBV6-5 with TRBJ1-6; 8 bases line up with TRBD1. This CDR3 is built from 14 residues. V dropped 6 bases and J dropped 7; count of bases not matched to a gene: 5. Germline lookup yields CDR1 MNHEY and CDR2 SVGAGI. The CDR3 here is CASRRDRTNSPLHF. In nucleotides, the CDR3 is TGTGCCAGCAGGCGGGACAGGACAAATTCACCCCTCCACTTT.

The V call is TRBV7-9, the J call TRBJ1-5, with TRBD1 matching over 8 bases. V shed 4 bases and J 3 bases; nucleotides not matched to a gene: 5. Germline loops: CDR1 SEHNR, CDR2 FQNEAQ (reference sequence). This CDR3 has 15 amino acids. DNA of the CDR3: TGTGCCAGCAGCTCCGGGACAGGCGCCAATCAGCCCCAGCATTTT. Amino acid sequence: CASSSGTGANQPQHF.

This chain uses TRBV6-5 with TRBJ2-7, with D possibly matching TRBD2 (6 bases). Germline V CDR1 and CDR2: MNHEY, SVGAGI. This CDR3 region has 15 residues. The V end was cut by 5 bases, the J end by 7 bases, with 21 bases between. The CDR3 bases are TGTGCCAGCAGTCCAACCATCGGCGGGGACTGGGAGCAGTACTTC. Translated: CASSPTIGGDWEQYF.

The chain joins TRBV2 to TRBJ1-2; D is ambiguous. CDR3 length equals 12 residues. Germline loops: CDR1 SNHLY, CDR2 FYNNEI. V was trimmed by 3 bases and J by 4 bases, leaving 6 bases between them. The CDR3 DNA sequence: TGTGCCAGCAGTGATCAGGCCTATGGCTACACCTTC. This encodes CASSDQAYGYTF.